The next 12 T cell receptor beta chains were all read from a single sample in a study of cytomegalovirus exposure and HLA in healthy donors. Amplification used 60 Vbeta primers and 13 Jbeta primers. Measured with immunoSEQ multiplex PCR; TCRdb has only the in-frame clones, and not every one. This listing includes approximately 100,000 clones. The sequenced sample was PBMCs. The receptors come from a man aged 45-65 years in good health and CMV-seronegative.

This CDR3 is CASSQARGDEQYF. CDR3 coding DNA: TGTGCCAGCAGCCAAGCCAGGGGGGACGAGCAGTACTTC. The chain uses TRBV14 and TRBJ2-7; tentatively, D is TRBD1 (7 bases). The germline CDR1 and CDR2 sequences are SGHDN and FVKESK. V was shortened by 1 base and J by 5 bases, with 9 bases between the two germline ends. The CDR3 spans 13 residues.

The chain links TRBV2 to TRBJ2-3, with 8 bases matching TRBD1. V gave up 3 bases and J gave up 8 bases; unmatched junction bases: 7. Germline V gene data show CDR1 as SNHLY and CDR2 as FYNNEI. This CDR3 spans 14 amino acids. The DNA for the CDR3 is TGTGCCAGCAGTGACCGGACAGGGCTTAGTACGCAGTATTTT. It translates to CASSDRTGLSTQYF.

This sequence joins TRBV7-9 and TRBJ2-2, with D possibly matching TRBD2 (6 bases). The CDR3 contains 16 residues. Germline values: CDR1 SEHNR, CDR2 FQNEAQ (reference sequence). Trimming shortened V by 6 bases and J by 3 bases, and 17 bases separated the two germline ends. The CDR3 loop is CASSPLRGAYTGELFF. The CDR3 DNA follows: TGTGCCAGCAGTCCCCTCCGCGGGGCCTACACCGGGGAGCTGTTTTTT.

The gene calls are TRBV7-2 and TRBJ2-2, with a tentative D call TRBD2 (5 bases). CDR3 size: 16 residues. Germline values: CDR1 SGHTA, CDR2 FQGNSA. Trimming shortened V by 0 bases and J by 7 bases, and 15 bases separated the two germline ends. The CDR3 DNA reads as TGTGCCAGCAGCTTAGCTGGAACAGCCCGGGGCGGGGAGCTGTTTTTT. Protein: CASSLAGTARGGELFF.

The DNA of the CDR3 is TGTGCCAGCAGCAAAGCAGCGAATAGCAATCAGCCCCAGCATTTT. Protein product: CASSKAANSNQPQHF. The chain has TRBV21-1 and TRBJ1-5. TRBV21-1 is listed as a pseudogene. CDR3 length: 15 amino acids.

The rearrangement uses TRBV9 and TRBJ2-5, with TRBD1 matching 7 bases. The germline V gene has CDR1 SGDLS and CDR2 YYNGEE. The V and J ends lost 4 bases and 7 bases, in that order; junction bases with no gene match: 13. CDR3 length: 15 residues. CDR3 DNA: TGTGCCAGCAGCTCCCGGGACAGTGGGTGGTGGACCCAGTACTTC. Translation gives CASSSRDSGWWTQYF.

This chain links TRBV6-5 with TRBJ2-3, with a possible D match to TRBD1 (5 bases). The CDR3 has 16 residues. Trimming stripped 2 bases from V and 2 bases from J, with 14 bases between. Germline V gene lookup returns CDR1 MNHEY and CDR2 SVGAGI. CDR3 residues: CASSYRRTTYTDTQYF. The CDR3 region has the DNA TGTGCCAGCAGTTACCGAAGGACAACTTACACAGATACGCAGTATTTT.

V usage is TRBV9 and J usage is TRBJ1-1; TRBD1 is a possible D gene (5 bases). CDR1 is SGDLS and CDR2 is YYNGEE in the germline V gene. The CDR3 length is 17 residues. Trimming took 7 bases from V and 4 from J, leaving 26 bases between them. CDR3 bases: TGTGCCAGCGGACCTTTGGGGGGGAAAGTTGGGGTCACTGAAGCTTTCTTT. Encoded protein: CASGPLGGKVGVTEAFF.

V gene TRBV6-1 combines with J gene TRBJ2-5, with 14 nucleotides matching TRBD2. V trimming: 4 bases; J trimming: 5 bases; junction bases outside the gene matches: 6. This CDR3 contains 16 residues. Germline CDR1 is MNHNS and CDR2 is SASEGT. CDR3 protein: CASSGTSGRMGETQYF. The DNA for the CDR3 is TGTGCCAGCAGTGGGACTAGCGGGAGGATGGGTGAGACCCAGTACTTC.

The chain is built from TRBV7-6 and TRBJ1-6, with D hard to call. The germline CDR1 and CDR2 sequences are SGHVS and FNYEAQ. The V end was cut by 2 bases, the J end by 5 bases, with 13 bases between. CDR3 length: 16 amino acids. In DNA, the CDR3 is TGTGCCAGCAGCTTAAGACAACCCCCGGATAATTCACCCCTCCACTTT. Translated, it gives CASSLRQPPDNSPLHF. Based on the CDR3 plus reference TRBV7-6 and TRBJ1-6, the full variable domain is GAGVSQSPRYKVTKRGQDVALRCDPISGHVSLYWYRQALGQGPEFLTYFNYEAQQDKSGLPNDRFSAERPEGSISTLTIQRTEQRDSAMYRCASSLRQPPDNSPLHFGNGTRLTVT.

The chain recombines TRBV2 with TRBJ1-2, with a weak D call TRBD1 (6 bases). V was cut by 4 bases and J by 4 bases, with 13 bases left in between. Germline CDR1 and CDR2: SNHLY and FYNNEI. This CDR3 region has 14 residues. CDR3 nucleotide sequence: TGTGCCAGCAGTGTTTCCGGACAGTCCTATGGCTACACCTTC. Residues: CASSVSGQSYGYTF.

The V gene is TRBV27, the J gene TRBJ1-2; TRBD1 might be the D (6 bases). CDR3 length equals 15 residues. The ends were cut back, 5 bases at V and 1 base at J, with 14 bases in the middle. The germline CDR1 and CDR2 sequences are MNHEY and SMNVEV (reference sequence). The CDR3 DNA follows: TGTGCCAGCAGTCCCCGGACAGAGGGTAACTATGGCTACACCTTC. This gives the protein CASSPRTEGNYGYTF.